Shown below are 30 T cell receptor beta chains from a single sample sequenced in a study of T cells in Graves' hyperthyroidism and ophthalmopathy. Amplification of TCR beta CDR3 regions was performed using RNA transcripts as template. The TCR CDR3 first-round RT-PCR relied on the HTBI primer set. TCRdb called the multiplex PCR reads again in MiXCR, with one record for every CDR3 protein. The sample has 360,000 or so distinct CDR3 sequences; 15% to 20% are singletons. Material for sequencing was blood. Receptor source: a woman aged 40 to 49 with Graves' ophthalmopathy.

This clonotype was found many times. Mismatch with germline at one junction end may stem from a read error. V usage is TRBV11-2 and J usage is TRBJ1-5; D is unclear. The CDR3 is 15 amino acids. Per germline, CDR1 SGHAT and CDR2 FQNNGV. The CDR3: CASSLDGQTNQLQHF. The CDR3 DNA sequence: TGTGCCAGCAGCTTAGACGGCCAGACGAATCAGCTCCAGCATTTT.

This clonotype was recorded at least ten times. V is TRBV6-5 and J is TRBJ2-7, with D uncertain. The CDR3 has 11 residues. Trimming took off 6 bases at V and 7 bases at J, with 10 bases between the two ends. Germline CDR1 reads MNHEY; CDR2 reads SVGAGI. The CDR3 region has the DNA TGTGCCAGCAGCCACTCAATAGAGCAGTACTTC. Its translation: CASSHSIEQYF.

The CDR3 region is CASGIGGRETQYF. The CDR3 nucleotides are TGTGCCAGCGGCATCGGGGGCCGGGAGACCCAGTACTTC. The chain links TRBV25-1 to TRBJ2-5; D is possibly TRBD1 or TRBD2 (6 bases each). There are 13 residues in the CDR3. In germline, CDR1 is MGHDK, CDR2 SYGVNS. V lost 8 bases and J lost 5, with 15 bases in between.

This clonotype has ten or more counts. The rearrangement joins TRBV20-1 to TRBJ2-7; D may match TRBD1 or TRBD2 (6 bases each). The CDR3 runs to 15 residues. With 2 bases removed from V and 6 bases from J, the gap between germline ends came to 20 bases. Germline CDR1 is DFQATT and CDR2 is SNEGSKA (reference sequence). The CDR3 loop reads CSARPFSRGGSEQYF. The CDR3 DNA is TGCAGTGCTAGACCCTTCTCCAGAGGGGGGTCCGAGCAGTACTTC.

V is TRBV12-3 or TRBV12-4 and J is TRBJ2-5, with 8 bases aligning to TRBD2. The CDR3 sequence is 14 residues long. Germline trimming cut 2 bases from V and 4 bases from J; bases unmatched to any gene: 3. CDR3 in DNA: TGTGCCAGCAGTTTATCGGGGGGGCCAGAGACCCAGTACTTC. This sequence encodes CASSLSGGPETQYF.

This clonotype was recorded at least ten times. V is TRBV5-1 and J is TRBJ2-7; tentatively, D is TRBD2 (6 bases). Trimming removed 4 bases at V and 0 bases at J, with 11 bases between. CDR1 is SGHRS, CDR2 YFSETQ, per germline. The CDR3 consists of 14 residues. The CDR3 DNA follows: TGCGCCAGCAGCGCAGCGGGTAGCTCCTACGAGCAGTACTTC. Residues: CASSAAGSSYEQYF.

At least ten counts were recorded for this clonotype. The CDR3 DNA is TGTGCCAGCAGCTTAGGAGTCGGGAGACTATGGGAGCAGTACTTC. Translation: CASSLGVGRLWEQYF. The J gene is TRBJ2-7, the V gene TRBV7-8; weak D call: TRBD2 (6 bases). The CDR3 consists of 15 residues. V was cut by 1 base and J by 7 bases, with 17 bases left in between. Germline V gene lookup returns CDR1 SGHVS and CDR2 FQNEAQ.

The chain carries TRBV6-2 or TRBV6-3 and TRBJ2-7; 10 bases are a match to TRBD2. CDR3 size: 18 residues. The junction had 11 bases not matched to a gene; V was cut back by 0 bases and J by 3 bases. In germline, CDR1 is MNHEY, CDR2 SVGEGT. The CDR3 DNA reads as TGTGCCAGCAGTTACTCGTCGGGAGGGACTAGCGCATACTACGAGCAGTACTTC. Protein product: CASSYSSGGTSAYYEQYF.

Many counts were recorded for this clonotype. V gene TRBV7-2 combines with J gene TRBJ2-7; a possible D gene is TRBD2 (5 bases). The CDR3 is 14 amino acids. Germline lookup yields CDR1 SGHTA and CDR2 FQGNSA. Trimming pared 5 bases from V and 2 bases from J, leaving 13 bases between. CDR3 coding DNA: TGTGCCAGCAGCCGGGGTTCCGGGGCCTACGAGCAGTACTTC. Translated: CASSRGSGAYEQYF.

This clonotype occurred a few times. In DNA form, the CDR3 reads TGTGCCAGCAGTTACGATACAGTGAGGGAGACCCAGTACTTC. As protein: CASSYDTVRETQYF. The V call is TRBV6-5, the J call TRBJ2-5; no clear D. This CDR3 is 14 amino acids long. Looked up from germline, CDR1 is MNHEY and CDR2 is SVGAGI. V lost 2 bases to trimming and J lost 5 bases, with 12 bases between them.

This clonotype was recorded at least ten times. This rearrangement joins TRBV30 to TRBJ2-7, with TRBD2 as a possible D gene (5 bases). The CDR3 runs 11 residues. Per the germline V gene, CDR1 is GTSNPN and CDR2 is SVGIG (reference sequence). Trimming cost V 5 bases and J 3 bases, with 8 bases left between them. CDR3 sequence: CAWGGFYEQYF. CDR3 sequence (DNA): TGTGCCTGGGGAGGATTCTACGAGCAGTACTTC.

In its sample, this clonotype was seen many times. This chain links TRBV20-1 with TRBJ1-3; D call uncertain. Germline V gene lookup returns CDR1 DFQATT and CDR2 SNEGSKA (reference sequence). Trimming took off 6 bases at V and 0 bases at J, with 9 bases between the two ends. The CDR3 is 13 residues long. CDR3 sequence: CSAEEFSGNTIYF. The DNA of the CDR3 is TGCAGTGCCGAGGAATTCTCTGGAAACACCATATATTTT.

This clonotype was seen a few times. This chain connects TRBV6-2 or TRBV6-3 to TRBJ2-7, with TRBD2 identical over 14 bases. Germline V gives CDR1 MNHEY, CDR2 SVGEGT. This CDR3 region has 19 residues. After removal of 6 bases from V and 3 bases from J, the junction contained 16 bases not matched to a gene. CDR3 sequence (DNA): TGTGCCAGCAGCTCGGACAGGGGGAGGACTAGCGGGAGGATCTACGAGCAGTACTTC. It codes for CASSSDRGRTSGRIYEQYF.

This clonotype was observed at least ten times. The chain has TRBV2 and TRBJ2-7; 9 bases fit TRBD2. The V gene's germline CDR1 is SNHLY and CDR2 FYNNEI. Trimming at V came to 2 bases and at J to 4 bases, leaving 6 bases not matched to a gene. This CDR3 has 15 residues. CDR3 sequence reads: CASSERLAGIYEQYF. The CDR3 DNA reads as TGTGCCAGCAGTGAACGGCTAGCGGGAATATACGAGCAGTACTTC.

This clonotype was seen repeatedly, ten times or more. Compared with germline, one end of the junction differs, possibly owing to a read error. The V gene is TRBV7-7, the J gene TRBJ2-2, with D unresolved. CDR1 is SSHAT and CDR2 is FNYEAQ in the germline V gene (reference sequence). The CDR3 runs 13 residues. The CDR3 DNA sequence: TGTGCTAGCAGCCCACTCTCTAACGGGGAGCTGTTTTTT. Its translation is CASSPLSNGELFF.

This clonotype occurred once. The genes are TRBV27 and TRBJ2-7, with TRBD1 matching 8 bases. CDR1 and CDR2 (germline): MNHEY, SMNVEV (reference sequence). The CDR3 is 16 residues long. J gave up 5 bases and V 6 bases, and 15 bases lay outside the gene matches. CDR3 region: CASSPPRTGTYHEQYF. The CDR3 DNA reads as TGTGCCAGCAGCCCCCCCCGGACAGGGACCTACCACGAGCAGTACTTC.

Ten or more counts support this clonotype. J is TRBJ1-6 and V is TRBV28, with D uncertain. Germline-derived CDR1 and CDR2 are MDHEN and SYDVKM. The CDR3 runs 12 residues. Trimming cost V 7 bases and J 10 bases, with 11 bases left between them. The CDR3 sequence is CASTLIGSPLHF. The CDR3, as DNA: TGTGCCAGCACCCTGATTGGATCACCCCTCCACTTT.

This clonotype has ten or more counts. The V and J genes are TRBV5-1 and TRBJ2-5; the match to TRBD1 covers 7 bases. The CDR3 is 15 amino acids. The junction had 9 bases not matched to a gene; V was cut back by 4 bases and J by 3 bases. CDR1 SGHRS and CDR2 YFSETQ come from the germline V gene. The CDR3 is CASSLHTGDEETQYF. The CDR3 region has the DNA TGCGCCAGCAGCCTACACACAGGGGATGAAGAGACCCAGTACTTC. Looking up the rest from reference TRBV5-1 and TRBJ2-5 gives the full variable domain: KAGVTQTPRYLIKTRGQQVTLSCSPISGHRSVSWYQQTPGQGLQFLFEYFSETQRNKGNFPGRFSGRQFSNSRSEMNVSTLELGDSALYLCASSLHTGDEETQYFGPGTRLLVL.

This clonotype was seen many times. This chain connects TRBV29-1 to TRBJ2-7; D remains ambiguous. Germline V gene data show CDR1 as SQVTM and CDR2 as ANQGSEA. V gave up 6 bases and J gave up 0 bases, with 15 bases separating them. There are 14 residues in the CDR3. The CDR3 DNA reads TGCAGCGTATACCTCCGAGGTTACTCCTACGAGCAGTACTTC. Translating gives CSVYLRGYSYEQYF.

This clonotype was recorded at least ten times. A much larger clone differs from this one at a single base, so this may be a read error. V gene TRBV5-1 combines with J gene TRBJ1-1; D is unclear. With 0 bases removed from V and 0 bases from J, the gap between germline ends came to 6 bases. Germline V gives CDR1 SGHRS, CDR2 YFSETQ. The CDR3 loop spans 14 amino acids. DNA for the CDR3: TGCGCCAGCAGCTTGGTTGAGTTGAACACTGAAGCTTTCTTT. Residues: CASSLVELNTEAFF.

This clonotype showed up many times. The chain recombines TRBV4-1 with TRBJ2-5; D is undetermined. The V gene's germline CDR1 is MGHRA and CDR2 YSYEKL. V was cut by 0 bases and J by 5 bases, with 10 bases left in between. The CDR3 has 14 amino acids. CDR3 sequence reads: CASSQEGPQETQYF. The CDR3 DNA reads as TGCGCCAGCAGCCAAGAAGGGCCCCAGGAGACCCAGTACTTC.

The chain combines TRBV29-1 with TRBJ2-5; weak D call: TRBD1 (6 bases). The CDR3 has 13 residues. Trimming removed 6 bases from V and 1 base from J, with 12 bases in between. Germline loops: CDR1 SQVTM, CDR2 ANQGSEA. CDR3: CSVDGTPQETQYF. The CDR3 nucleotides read TGCAGCGTCGATGGGACACCCCAAGAGACCCAGTACTTC.

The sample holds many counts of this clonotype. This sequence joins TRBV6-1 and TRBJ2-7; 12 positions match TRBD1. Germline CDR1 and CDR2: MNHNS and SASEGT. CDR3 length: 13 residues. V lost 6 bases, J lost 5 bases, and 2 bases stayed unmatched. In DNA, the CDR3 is TGTGCCAGCAGGGGACAGGGGGCACACGAGCAGTACTTC. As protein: CASRGQGAHEQYF.

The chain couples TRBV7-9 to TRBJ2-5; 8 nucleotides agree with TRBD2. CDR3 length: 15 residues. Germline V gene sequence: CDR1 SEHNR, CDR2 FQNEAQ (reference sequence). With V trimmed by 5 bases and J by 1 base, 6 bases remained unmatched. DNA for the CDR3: TGTGCCAGCAGCCCTAGCGGGTTTCTCCAAGAGACCCAGTACTTC. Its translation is CASSPSGFLQETQYF. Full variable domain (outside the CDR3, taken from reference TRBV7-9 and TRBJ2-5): DTGVSQNPRHKITKRGQNVTFRCDPISEHNRLYWYRQTLGQGPEFLTYFQNEAQLEKSRLLSDRFSAERPKGSFSTLEIQRTEQGDSAMYLCASSPSGFLQETQYFGPGTRLLVL.

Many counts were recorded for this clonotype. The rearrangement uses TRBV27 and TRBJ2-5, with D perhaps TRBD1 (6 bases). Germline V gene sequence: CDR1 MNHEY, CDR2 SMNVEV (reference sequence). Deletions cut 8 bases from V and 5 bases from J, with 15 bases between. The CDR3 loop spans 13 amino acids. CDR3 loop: CASRPQGLETQYF. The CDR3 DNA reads TGTGCCAGCCGACCCCAGGGGTTGGAGACCCAGTACTTC.

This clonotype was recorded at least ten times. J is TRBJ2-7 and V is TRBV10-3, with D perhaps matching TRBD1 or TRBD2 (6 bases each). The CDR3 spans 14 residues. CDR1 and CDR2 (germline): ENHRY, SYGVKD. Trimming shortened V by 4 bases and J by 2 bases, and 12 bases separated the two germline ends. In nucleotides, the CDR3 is TGTGCCATCAGTGTTCGAGGGGGGCCCTACGAGCAGTACTTC. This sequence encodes CAISVRGGPYEQYF.

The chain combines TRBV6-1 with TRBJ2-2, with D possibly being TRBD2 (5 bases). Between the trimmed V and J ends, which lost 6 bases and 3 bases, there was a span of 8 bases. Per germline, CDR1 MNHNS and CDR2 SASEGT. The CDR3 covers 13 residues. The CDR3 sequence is CASRGADTGELFF. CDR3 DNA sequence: TGTGCCAGCAGGGGAGCGGACACCGGGGAGCTGTTTTTT.

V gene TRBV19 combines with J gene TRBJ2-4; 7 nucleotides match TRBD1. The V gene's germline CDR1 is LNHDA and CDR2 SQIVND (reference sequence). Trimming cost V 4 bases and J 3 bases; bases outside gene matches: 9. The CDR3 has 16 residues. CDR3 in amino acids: CASSKGASQGKNIQYF. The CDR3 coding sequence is TGTGCCAGTAGTAAGGGGGCCAGTCAGGGCAAAAACATTCAGTACTTC.

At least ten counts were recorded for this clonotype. CDR3 DNA sequence: TGTGCCAGCAGTGAAGAGGCGCCCCAGCAGTACTTC. It is translated as CASSEEAPQQYF. The chain combines TRBV6-1 with TRBJ2-7; D is unclear. Germline loops: CDR1 MNHNS, CDR2 SASEGT. CDR3 length: 12 amino acids. V lost 1 base to trimming and J lost 8 bases, with 9 bases between them.

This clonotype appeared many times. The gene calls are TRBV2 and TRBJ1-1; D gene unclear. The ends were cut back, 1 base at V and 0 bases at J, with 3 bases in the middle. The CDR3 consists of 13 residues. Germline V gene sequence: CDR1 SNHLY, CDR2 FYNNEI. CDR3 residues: CASSEGMNTEAFF. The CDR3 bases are TGTGCCAGCAGTGAAGGGATGAACACTGAAGCTTTCTTT.